A single sample is the source of the 26 T cell receptor beta chains below, sequenced in a study of shared clonotypes between healthy human individuals. TCRdb's copy holds only in-frame clones and misses some; the assay was immunoSEQ multiplex PCR. In the table there are some 1.5 million clones, 95% to 99% of which are singletons. Sequencing input: naive CD4+ T cells sorted from blood. Subset defined: CD45RA+ positively selected. These receptors originate from a man aged 30 to 39 in good health.

CDR3 nucleotides: TGTGCCAGCAGTGAAGACAGGGGAGGCGAGCAGTACTTC. Translation gives CASSEDRGGEQYF. The V gene is TRBV6-4, the J gene TRBJ2-7, with 8 nucleotides matching TRBD1. Germline V gene lookup returns CDR1 MRHNA and CDR2 SNTAGT. The CDR3 length is 13 residues. Losses at the gene ends were 3 bases for V and 6 bases for J; bases not matched to a gene: 4.

Of note for this clone: The sample has other DNA sequences that encode this CDR3 too. This sequence joins TRBV29-1 and TRBJ2-7, with a weak D call TRBD1 (5 bases). This CDR3 region has 11 residues. Germline CDR1 is SQVTM and CDR2 is ANQGSEA. The V end lost 6 bases, the J end lost 4 bases, and 10 bases lay between the germline ends. CDR3 sequence reads: CSVGTGYEQYF. As DNA, the CDR3 is TGCAGCGTCGGAACAGGTTACGAGCAGTACTTC.

This clone appeared once. The rearrangement links TRBV7-2 to TRBJ2-7, with D possibly matching TRBD2 (5 bases). The V gene's germline CDR1 is SGHTA and CDR2 FQGNSA. Trimming took off 6 bases at V and 5 bases at J, with 17 bases between the two ends. The CDR3 loop spans 14 amino acids. The chain's CDR3 is CASSRDRGSDEQYF. DNA for the CDR3: TGTGCCAGCAGTCGCGACCGGGGTAGCGACGAGCAGTACTTC.

Here the CDR3 DNA reads TGCGCCAGCAGTCTCTTCGGAGGGGGCGGAGCGGATACGCAGTATTTT. It specifies CASSLFGGGGADTQYF. The chain recombines TRBV10-2 with TRBJ2-3; possibly TRBD1 for D (7 bases). V was trimmed by 5 bases and J by 6 bases, leaving 21 bases between them. CDR3 length: 16 residues. The germline V gene encodes CDR1 WSHSY and CDR2 SAAADI.

The gene calls are TRBV19 and TRBJ2-7; D gene uncertain. Trimming shortened V by 7 bases and J by 0 bases, and 13 bases separated the two germline ends. The germline V gene has CDR1 LNHDA and CDR2 SQIVND (reference sequence). The CDR3 loop spans 14 amino acids. CDR3 region: CASMPRTTSYEQYF. The CDR3, as DNA: TGTGCCAGTATGCCCAGAACAACCTCCTACGAGCAGTACTTC.

The chain couples TRBV15 to TRBJ2-3, with D perhaps TRBD1 or TRBD2 (5 bases each). CDR3 length equals 19 residues. The germline V gene has CDR1 LNHNV and CDR2 YYDKDF (reference sequence). V was cut by 0 bases and J by 0 bases, with 19 bases left in between. In DNA, the CDR3 is TGTGCCACCAGCAGAGATCCGGGGCAGCCGCTATCTAGCACAGATACGCAGTATTTT. Amino acid sequence: CATSRDPGQPLSSTDTQYF.

Note on this clone: Different DNA sequences within this sample yield the same CDR3. V and J are TRBV30 and TRBJ2-3, with D uncertain. V lost 1 base to trimming and J lost 6 bases, with 2 bases between them. CDR1 is GTSNPN, CDR2 SVGIG, per germline (reference sequence). This CDR3 contains 10 residues. The CDR3 nucleotides are TGTGCCTGGAGTGCGGATACGCAGTATTTT. Encoded protein: CAWSADTQYF.

The chain couples TRBV10-3 to TRBJ2-5; D remains unclear. Germline CDR1 is ENHRY and CDR2 is SYGVKD. Trimming stripped 8 bases from V and 4 bases from J, with 14 bases between. The CDR3 covers 13 residues. CDR3 in DNA: TGTGCCATCTCCGGGCACGGAACAGAGACCCAGTACTTC. Its translation is CAISGHGTETQYF.

Comments on this clone: Other DNA sequences within the sample encode an identical CDR3. Written as DNA, the CDR3 is TGTGCCAGCAGCGTGGGGTACCAAGAGACCCAGTACTTC. This gives the protein CASSVGYQETQYF. The genes are TRBV9 and TRBJ2-5; D is unresolved. Trimming left V 2 bases short and J 0 bases short, with 5 bases between. Germline V gives CDR1 SGDLS, CDR2 YYNGEE. The CDR3 loop spans 13 amino acids.

This rearrangement joins TRBV4-3 to TRBJ2-1, with D possibly being TRBD1 or TRBD2 (5 bases each). Germline CDR1 LGHNA, CDR2 YSLEER. The V and J ends lost 0 bases and 9 bases respectively, with 15 bases between them. CDR3 size: 15 residues. The CDR3: CASSQEAGRVGEQFF. In DNA form, the CDR3 reads TGCGCCAGCAGCCAAGAGGCGGGCAGGGTGGGTGAGCAGTTCTTC.

The V gene is TRBV28, the J gene TRBJ1-1, with TRBD1 matching over 8 bases. The V gene end was trimmed by 5 bases and the J gene end by 4 bases; junction bases not matched to a gene: 9. The CDR3 covers 15 residues. Per the germline V gene, CDR1 is MDHEN and CDR2 is SYDVKM. The CDR3 region is CASSHGQGAVTEAFF. CDR3 nucleotides: TGTGCCAGCAGTCACGGACAGGGCGCGGTCACTGAAGCTTTCTTT.

The chain uses TRBV7-2 and TRBJ1-1, with 10 bases lining up with TRBD1. Trimming removed 5 bases from V and 5 bases from J; junction bases left unmatched: 11. Per the germline V gene, CDR1 is SGHTA and CDR2 is FQGNSA. The length of the CDR3 is 16 residues. In nucleotides, the CDR3 is TGTGCCAGCAGCCGAAGGACAGGGGGATGGGGAACTGAAGCTTTCTTT. It yields the protein CASSRRTGGWGTEAFF.

This chain uses TRBV5-1 with TRBJ2-7, with 8 bases aligning to TRBD2. Germline CDR1 SGHRS, CDR2 YFSETQ. V lost 4 bases to trimming and J lost 4 bases; unmatched junction nucleotides: 10. The CDR3 contains 15 residues. The CDR3 DNA is TGCGCCAGCAGCCCCATTCGAGCGGGAGTGTACGAGCAGTACTTC. Translating gives CASSPIRAGVYEQYF.

The chain combines TRBV18 with TRBJ2-6; no reliable D call. V was pared by 2 bases and J by 4 bases, with 24 bases between. The CDR3 has 20 residues. Germline loops: CDR1 KGHSH, CDR2 LQKENI. This CDR3 reads CASSPTIKMVPAKGANVLTF. For the CDR3, the DNA is TGTGCCAGCTCACCAACCATCAAAATGGTTCCCGCCAAGGGGGCCAACGTCCTGACTTTC.

This sequence joins TRBV9 and TRBJ1-2; weak D call: TRBD1 (5 bases). This CDR3 region has 14 residues. Trimming removed 1 base from V and 3 bases from J, with 10 bases in between. Germline CDR1 is SGDLS and CDR2 is YYNGEE. CDR3 nucleotide sequence: TGTGCCAGCAGCGTAACGGGGCGTGACTATGGCTACACCTTC. Its translation is CASSVTGRDYGYTF.

This clone was recorded once. The same CDR3 can be traced to other DNA sequences in this sample. J is TRBJ2-7 and V is TRBV5-4; TRBD2 aligns across 10 bases. Germline V gene data show CDR1 as SGHNT and CDR2 as YYREEE (reference sequence). Unmatched junction bases numbered 3, after V lost 3 bases and J lost 3 bases. The CDR3 is made up of 14 amino acids. The CDR3 DNA reads as TGTGCCAGCAGCTCAGGACTAGCGGACTACGAGCAGTACTTC. It yields the protein CASSSGLADYEQYF. The full variable domain, its missing parts supplied by reference TRBV5-4 and TRBJ2-7, is ETGVTQSPTHLIKTRGQQVTLRCSSQSGHNTVSWYQQALGQGPQFIFQYYREEENGRGNFPPRFSGLQFPNYSSELNVNALELDDSALYLCASSSGLADYEQYFGPGTRLTVT.

CDR3 bases: TGTGCCAGCAGCACAACCGGGTTCTACGAGCAGTACTTC. Translated, it gives CASSTTGFYEQYF. The rearrangement uses TRBV6-1 and TRBJ2-7; no clear D gene. CDR3 size: 13 residues. Germline V gives CDR1 MNHNS, CDR2 SASEGT. V lost 6 bases and J lost 3, with 12 bases in between.

The V and J genes are TRBV19 and TRBJ2-7; TRBD2 matches at 10 bases. The germline V gene encodes CDR1 LNHDA and CDR2 SQIVND (reference sequence). Trimming removed 6 bases from V and 3 bases from J; junction bases left unmatched: 5. CDR3 size: 14 residues. Here the CDR3 reads CASRASGSRYEQYF. CDR3 DNA: TGTGCCAGTAGAGCTAGCGGGAGTCGCTACGAGCAGTACTTC.

The rearrangement uses TRBV6-1 and TRBJ2-7; D possibly corresponds to TRBD1 (6 bases). The CDR3 consists of 15 residues. Trimming shortened V by 7 bases and J by 0 bases, and 16 bases separated the two germline ends. Germline assignment: CDR1 MNHNS and CDR2 SASEGT. CDR3 nucleotides: TGTGCCAGCAATCCGGGGACATTCGGCTCCTACGAGCAGTACTTC. Encoded protein: CASNPGTFGSYEQYF.

The chain links TRBV5-1 to TRBJ2-1; the D gene is possibly TRBD1 (6 bases). Between the trimmed V and J ends, which lost 4 bases and 0 bases, there was a span of 20 bases. From germline, CDR1 is SGHRS and CDR2 YFSETQ. The CDR3 sequence is 18 residues long. The CDR3 region is CASSARPQGTISYNEQFF. CDR3 DNA sequence: TGCGCCAGCAGCGCCAGACCACAGGGCACTATCTCCTACAATGAGCAGTTCTTC.

With regard to this clone: This specimen includes other DNA sequences encoding the same CDR3. The V call is TRBV5-1, the J call TRBJ2-7; 7 bases are shared with TRBD2. This CDR3 region has 13 residues. The V segment lost 4 bases and the J segment 0 bases; nucleotides outside the gene matches: 1. Germline CDR1 is SGHRS and CDR2 is YFSETQ. The CDR3 DNA is TGCGCCAGCAGCGCGGGGGTCTCCTACGAGCAGTACTTC. Translated: CASSAGVSYEQYF.

The V call is TRBV13, the J call TRBJ2-7, with D unresolved. The germline gives CDR1 PRHDT, CDR2 FYEKMQ (reference sequence). Trimming stripped 4 bases from V and 4 bases from J, with 17 bases between. The CDR3 runs to 15 residues. CDR3 sequence (DNA): TGTGCCAGCAGCTCTCGACGCGTGGCTAGGTACGAGCAGTACTTC. Its protein product is CASSSRRVARYEQYF.

V usage is TRBV18 and J usage is TRBJ1-5; D is uncertain. Looked up from germline, CDR1 is KGHSH and CDR2 is LQKENI. There are 13 residues in the CDR3. Trimming removed 4 bases at V and 3 bases at J, with 7 bases between. For the CDR3, the DNA is TGTGCCAGCTCACAGGGAAACAATCAGCCCCAGCATTTT. Protein sequence: CASSQGNNQPQHF.

J is TRBJ1-3 and V is TRBV7-2; 7 bases line up with TRBD1. The CDR3 runs to 14 residues. Per germline, CDR1 SGHTA and CDR2 FQGNSA. V gave up 2 bases and J gave up 4 bases; unmatched junction bases: 2. The CDR3 sequence: CASSLRGRGNTIYF. Here the CDR3 DNA reads TGTGCCAGCAGCTTAAGGGGGCGAGGAAACACCATATATTTT.

The chain couples TRBV9 to TRBJ2-1; D is unresolved. Trimming stripped 2 bases from V and 2 bases from J, with 14 bases between. In germline, CDR1 is SGDLS, CDR2 YYNGEE. This CDR3 contains 16 residues. In DNA, the CDR3 is TGTGCCAGCAGCGTGGAATTCCCTGCCACCTACAATGAGCAGTTCTTC. It codes for CASSVEFPATYNEQFF.

The CDR3 nucleotides are TGCGCCAGCAGCTCGAGCGGGACGGACAATGAGCAGTTCTTC. This gives the protein CASSSSGTDNEQFF. V and J are TRBV5-1 and TRBJ2-1; TRBD2 matches 7 bases. V dropped 3 bases and J dropped 5; count of bases not matched to a gene: 5. CDR3 length: 14 amino acids. CDR1 and CDR2 (germline): SGHRS, YFSETQ.